Following are 27 T cell receptor beta chains from one sample sequenced in a study of PD-1 blockade in classical Hodgkin lymphoma. Every single patient, without exception, relapsed after autologous stem cell transplantation, and brentuximab vedotin exposure varied. Repertoires were generated with immunoSEQ multiplex PCR, while TCRdb's copy carries only in-frame clones and drops some. This table holds some 150,000 clones, about four fifths found once. The source material was peripheral blood mononuclear cells (PBMCs), sampled before the second cycle of nivolumab. These receptors all come from a human donor with classical Hodgkin lymphoma.

The gene calls are TRBV6-5 and TRBJ2-7; D is ambiguous. From germline, CDR1 is MNHEY and CDR2 SVGAGI. This CDR3 comprises 13 residues. Trimming pared 3 bases from V and 1 base from J, leaving 7 bases between. As DNA, the CDR3 is TGTGCCAGCAGTTATGACGGTTCCTACGAGCAGTACTTC. Translation: CASSYDGSYEQYF.

A few counts support this clone. The V gene is TRBV28, the J gene TRBJ1-5, with D perhaps matching TRBD1 (6 bases). The V and J ends lost 6 bases and 1 base respectively, with 10 bases between them. Germline values: CDR1 MDHEN, CDR2 SYDVKM. The CDR3 loop spans 14 amino acids. The CDR3 is CASRNRESNQPQHF. The CDR3 DNA reads as TGTGCCAGCAGGAACAGGGAGAGCAATCAGCCCCAGCATTTT.

The genes are TRBV9 and TRBJ1-6; 8 nucleotides align to TRBD1. This CDR3 is 16 amino acids long. Germline loops: CDR1 SGDLS, CDR2 YYNGEE. The J segment lost 8 bases and the V segment lost 0 bases, leaving 7 bases of the junction unmatched. The CDR3 sequence: CASSVGQGARDSPLHF. The CDR3 coding sequence is TGTGCCAGCAGCGTAGGGCAGGGGGCGCGGGATTCACCCCTCCACTTT.

The V and J genes are TRBV28 and TRBJ2-3, with TRBD1 matching 7 bases. This CDR3 contains 13 residues. Germline CDR1 MDHEN, CDR2 SYDVKM. After removal of 7 bases from V and 2 bases from J, the junction contained 3 bases not matched to a gene. The CDR3 sequence: CASTQGTTDTQYF. The CDR3 region has the DNA TGTGCCAGCACACAGGGGACCACAGATACGCAGTATTTT.

To note about this clone: Other nucleotide sequences from this sample produce the same CDR3. The genes are TRBV18 and TRBJ1-1, with 7 bases identical to TRBD1. Germline assignment: CDR1 KGHSH and CDR2 LQKENI. The CDR3 extends over 15 amino acids. V shed 3 bases, J shed 2 bases, and the junction held 6 bases outside the gene matches. The CDR3 protein is CASSPPGTVNTEAFF. For the CDR3, the DNA is TGTGCCAGCTCACCCCCCGGGACAGTAAACACTGAAGCTTTCTTT.

This chain joins TRBV5-4 and TRBJ2-7; D may match TRBD1 or TRBD2 (6 bases each). V was clipped by 3 bases and J by 0 bases, with 19 bases between them. In germline, CDR1 is SGHNT, CDR2 YYREEE (reference sequence). The CDR3 is 17 amino acids. The chain's CDR3 is CASSSEGGTFASYEQYF. The DNA of the CDR3 is TGTGCCAGCAGCTCGGAGGGGGGCACTTTCGCCTCCTACGAGCAGTACTTC.

The chain joins TRBV6-5 to TRBJ1-3; D might be TRBD1 (6 bases). This CDR3 is 15 amino acids long. V dropped 2 bases and J dropped 3 bases, with 11 bases sitting between them. The germline gives CDR1 MNHEY, CDR2 SVGAGI. The CDR3 is CASSYGGGYGNTIYF. The CDR3 coding sequence is TGTGCCAGCAGTTACGGGGGGGGCTATGGAAACACCATATATTTT.

The gene calls are TRBV30 and TRBJ1-1; D remains unclear. CDR1 is GTSNPN and CDR2 is SVGIG in the germline V gene (reference sequence). The CDR3 spans 14 residues. V was shortened by 5 bases and J by 5 bases, with 18 bases between the two germline ends. CDR3 bases: TGTGCCTGGGGACGCGGAGGATTGGATACTGAAGCTTTCTTT. Encoded protein: CAWGRGGLDTEAFF. The full variable domain, rest sourced from reference TRBV30 and TRBJ1-1, is SQTIHQWPATLVQPVGSPLSLECTVEGTSNPNLYWYRQAAGRGLQLLFYSVGIGQISSEVPQNLSASRPQDRQFILSSKKLLLSDSGFYLCAWGRGGLDTEAFFGQGTRLTVV.

V gene TRBV2 combines with J gene TRBJ1-1; weak D call: TRBD1 (5 bases). Trimming stripped 6 bases from V and 4 bases from J, with 15 bases between. The CDR3 sequence is 14 residues long. Germline CDR1 reads SNHLY; CDR2 reads FYNNEI. This chain's CDR3 is CASRSLRGLTEAFF. The CDR3 nucleotides are TGTGCCAGCAGGTCACTACGGGGCCTCACTGAAGCTTTCTTT.

This clone is labeled medium-sized. At one end, the junction sequence differs from germline, possibly due to a read error. The genes are TRBV5-1 and TRBJ1-1, with unresolved D. The CDR3 consists of 12 residues. Germline V gene data show CDR1 as SGHRS and CDR2 as YFSETQ. The CDR3 nucleotides read TGCGCCAGCAGGTTGGTGAACACTGAAGCTTTCTTT. It codes for CASRLVNTEAFF.

A single count supports this clone. V gene TRBV6-5 combines with J gene TRBJ1-2; a possible D gene is TRBD1 (5 bases). V gave up 6 bases and J gave up 8 bases, with 16 bases separating them. The CDR3 has 13 residues. Per the germline V gene, CDR1 is MNHEY and CDR2 is SVGAGI. For the CDR3, the DNA is TGTGCCAGCAGCCAGGATGGGGGTTGGGGCTACACCTTC. It yields the protein CASSQDGGWGYTF.

The CDR3 nucleotides are TGTGCCAGCAGCTCCTTAGGAGGGACAGTAAACTATGGCTACACCTTC. Its protein product is CASSSLGGTVNYGYTF. The V call is TRBV7-2, the J call TRBJ1-2, with 7 positions matching TRBD1. Germline V lookup: CDR1 SGHTA, CDR2 FQGNSA. The V segment lost 4 bases and the J segment 2 bases; nucleotides outside the gene matches: 10. This CDR3 has 16 amino acids. The variable domain in full, with the rest retrieved from reference TRBV7-2 and TRBJ1-2, is GAGVSQSPSNKVTEKGKDVELRCDPISGHTALYWYRQSLGQGLEFLIYFQGNSAPDKSGLPSDRFSAERTGGSVSTLTIQRTQQEDSAVYLCASSSLGGTVNYGYTFGSGTRLTVV.

Here the CDR3 reads CASSTGAGRYEQYF. For the CDR3, the DNA is TGTGCCAGTAGTACTGGCGCGGGGAGATACGAGCAGTACTTC. J is TRBJ2-7 and V is TRBV19; D is perhaps TRBD2 (6 bases). The germline V gene has CDR1 LNHDA and CDR2 SQIVND (reference sequence). The ends were cut back, 4 bases at V and 4 bases at J, with 14 bases in the middle. The CDR3 totals 14 residues. Looking up the rest from reference TRBV19 and TRBJ2-7 gives the full variable domain: DGGITQSPKYLFRKEGQNVTLSCEQNLNHDAMYWYRQDPGQGLRLIYYSQIVNDFQKGDIAEGYSVSREKKESFPLTVTSAQKNPTAFYLCASSTGAGRYEQYFGPGTRLTVT.

V and J are TRBV5-8 and TRBJ1-5; D not resolved. The CDR3 runs 15 residues. Between the trimmed V and J ends, which lost 1 base and 4 bases, there was a span of 12 bases. CDR1 SGHTS and CDR2 YDEGEE come from the germline V gene. This CDR3 is CASSLWTALNQPQHF. CDR3 nucleotide sequence: TGTGCCAGCAGCTTGTGGACGGCCTTAAATCAGCCCCAGCATTTT.

The chain joins TRBV7-2 to TRBJ2-5; 12 bases match TRBD2. The J call may be wrong; the DNA end is better matched by TRBJ2-7. CDR3 size: 16 residues. Germline-derived CDR1 and CDR2 are SGHTA and FQGNSA. The CDR3 protein is CASSLVPSGRAYEQYF. CDR3 in DNA: TGTGCCAGCAGCTTAGTCCCTAGCGGGAGGGCCTACGAGCAGTACTTC.

The chain combines TRBV28 with TRBJ2-3; possible D gene TRBD1, 5 bases. CDR1 is MDHEN, CDR2 SYDVKM, per germline. The CDR3 length is 15 residues. V dropped 6 bases and J dropped 1 base, with 14 bases sitting between them. The CDR3 DNA follows: TGTGCCAGCAGCCCAAGGGGTAGAGGCACAGATACGCAGTATTTT. This translates into CASSPRGRGTDTQYF.

In this sample, this clone turned up once. The genes are TRBV4-1 and TRBJ2-5; 12 positions agree with TRBD2. Germline V gives CDR1 MGHRA, CDR2 YSYEKL. The CDR3 contains 15 residues. J gave up 2 bases and V 5 bases, and 3 bases lay outside the gene matches. The CDR3 is CASSALAGGQETQYF. CDR3 sequence (DNA): TGCGCCAGCAGCGCCCTAGCGGGAGGGCAAGAGACCCAGTACTTC.

The gene calls are TRBV9 and TRBJ2-5; unclear D gene. V dropped 3 bases and J dropped 4 bases, with 13 bases sitting between them. Germline V gene lookup returns CDR1 SGDLS and CDR2 YYNGEE. The CDR3 sequence is 14 residues long. The CDR3 DNA is TGTGCCAGCAGCGGCAGCGCCTCCGGAGAGACCCAGTACTTC. It codes for CASSGSASGETQYF.

A word on this clone: At the DNA level, this CDR3 is encoded by other sequences in the same sample as well. The chain links TRBV9 to TRBJ1-2, with unresolved D. The ends were cut back, 3 bases at V and 0 bases at J, with 9 bases in the middle. Germline CDR1 reads SGDLS; CDR2 reads YYNGEE. The CDR3 loop spans 14 amino acids. CDR3 sequence reads: CASSATGSNYGYTF. CDR3 nucleotides: TGTGCCAGCAGCGCTACTGGGTCTAACTATGGCTACACCTTC.

The rearrangement joins TRBV2 to TRBJ2-3; 9 nucleotides line up with TRBD2. This CDR3 comprises 14 residues. With 5 bases clipped from V and 5 bases from J, the junction kept 5 bases outside the gene matches. Germline CDR1 is SNHLY and CDR2 is FYNNEI. CDR3: CASSRAGGGDTQYF. CDR3 DNA sequence: TGTGCCAGCAGTAGAGCGGGGGGAGGAGATACGCAGTATTTT.

This clone was seen a few times. The chain employs TRBV29-1 and TRBJ1-5, with D hard to call. The germline V gene has CDR1 SQVTM and CDR2 ANQGSEA. This CDR3 is built from 12 residues. With 4 bases removed from V and 0 bases from J, the gap between germline ends came to 4 bases. The CDR3 coding sequence is TGCAGCGTTGCCAATAGCAATCAGCCCCAGCATTTT. Its translation is CSVANSNQPQHF. The full variable domain, rest sourced from reference TRBV29-1 and TRBJ1-5, is SAVISQKPSRDICQRGTSLTIQCQVDSQVTMMFWYRQQPGQSLTLIATANQGSEATYESGFVIDKFPISRPNLTFSTLTVSNMSPEDSSIYLCSVANSNQPQHFGDGTRLSIL.

This chain links TRBV9 with TRBJ2-7; 7 bases match TRBD2. Germline CDR1 is SGDLS and CDR2 is YYNGEE. V lost 0 bases and J lost 4; bases outside the gene matches: 7. There are 15 residues in the CDR3. The CDR3 loop reads CASSVAGAGWYEQYF. In DNA form, the CDR3 reads TGTGCCAGCAGCGTAGCCGGAGCGGGGTGGTACGAGCAGTACTTC.

This clone showed up just a few times. The genes are TRBV10-3 and TRBJ1-2, with a tentative D call TRBD1 (5 bases). Germline assignment: CDR1 ENHRY and CDR2 SYGVKD. This CDR3 contains 13 residues. Trimming shortened V by 8 bases and J by 4 bases, and 14 bases separated the two germline ends. Written as DNA, the CDR3 is TGTGCCATCGGATCGACAGTCCGCTATGGCTACACCTTC. This encodes CAIGSTVRYGYTF.

This clone occurred many times. V and J are TRBV15 and TRBJ1-2; D is possibly TRBD1 (5 bases). V lost 1 base and J lost 2, with 11 bases in between. The CDR3 runs 15 residues. Germline V lookup: CDR1 LNHNV, CDR2 YYDKDF (reference sequence). The CDR3 reads CATSRALDRNYGYTF. Here the CDR3 DNA reads TGTGCCACCAGCAGAGCCCTTGACAGAAACTATGGCTACACCTTC.

The chain employs TRBV7-6 and TRBJ1-2; no definite D call. From germline, CDR1 is SGHVS and CDR2 FNYEAQ. The CDR3 has 14 residues. Trimming stripped 5 bases from V and 8 bases from J, with 18 bases between. The CDR3 sequence is CASSPHISLLGYTF. The CDR3 DNA reads TGTGCCAGCAGCCCTCATATTTCCCTTTTAGGCTACACCTTC.

A single count supports this clone. The rearrangement links TRBV6-1 to TRBJ2-1, with a tentative D call TRBD1 (5 bases). V was shortened by 2 bases and J by 2 bases, with 16 bases between the two germline ends. Germline V gene lookup returns CDR1 MNHNS and CDR2 SASEGT. CDR3 length equals 17 residues. The CDR3 DNA reads TGTGCCAGCAGTGAATACTGGGGCAGGGCAACCTACAATGAGCAGTTCTTC. Translation: CASSEYWGRATYNEQFF.

The chain has TRBV28 and TRBJ2-7, with D possibly matching TRBD1 (5 bases). CDR3 size: 12 residues. V lost 2 bases to trimming and J lost 4 bases, with 6 bases between them. Germline-derived CDR1 and CDR2 are MDHEN and SYDVKM. CDR3 region: CASSLRGYEQYF. CDR3 nucleotide sequence: TGTGCCAGCAGTTTAAGGGGATACGAGCAGTACTTC.